A single sample gave rise to the 22 T cell receptor beta chains below, sequenced in a study of T-cell reconstitution after alpha-beta-depleted transplantation in children (TCRdb year 2016). Library preparation was by PCR. Sequenced on an Illumina HiSeq 2500. Molecular barcoding was employed in the preparation of TCR libraries, with unique molecular identifiers being used to normalize TCRbeta repertoire quantification. TCRdb reanalyzed the raw reads on its own, using fastp at Q25 for trimming and MiXCR for clone calling, and kept in-frame beta chains. Every CDR3 protein is listed once, alongside the most common genes and DNA of its rows. In all, the sample holds around 450,000 distinct CDR3 sequences, and about 17% of those were seen once. The top ten hold just under 30% of the sample. This specimen's treatment or condition label, interpreted: allogeneic hematopoietic cell transplantation with graft depleted of TCRalphabeta T cells and CD19 B cells.

This specimen consisted of PBMCs, mostly from graft donor cells, obtained 360 days after TCRalphabeta/CD19-depleted stem cell transplant. The receptors originated from a boy less than two years old who had a stem cell transplant for Wiskott-Aldrich syndrome, so the T cells may come from the graft donor.

The V call is TRBV29-1, the J call TRBJ2-7, with D tentatively TRBD1 or TRBD2 (7 bases each). CDR1 and CDR2 (germline): SQVTM, ANQGSEA. V shed 6 bases and J shed 3 bases, with 15 bases lying between them. CDR3 length equals 13 residues. The CDR3 spells CSVDGGTVYEQYF. The CDR3 nucleotides are TGCAGCGTGGACGGGGGGACAGTCTACGAGCAGTACTTC.

The chain couples TRBV12-3 or TRBV12-4 to TRBJ2-7; 9 bases are shared with TRBD1. The CDR3 has 18 amino acids. V trimming: 5 bases; J trimming: 1 base; junction bases outside the gene matches: 15. The CDR3 loop reads CASSKTGTGMGGSYEQYF. The CDR3 DNA reads TGTGCCAGCAGTAAAACCGGGACAGGGATGGGAGGATCCTACGAGCAGTACTTC.

V is TRBV5-1 and J is TRBJ2-5, with D possibly being TRBD1 (5 bases). The CDR3 has 15 amino acids. Trimming left V 0 bases short and J 2 bases short, with 11 bases between. Germline CDR1 reads SGHRS; CDR2 reads YFSETQ. The CDR3 nucleotides read TGCGCCAGCAGCTTGGTCTCAGGGTTGCAAGAGACCCAGTACTTC. This codes for CASSLVSGLQETQYF.

J is TRBJ2-1 and V is TRBV5-1, with D unresolved. CDR1 and CDR2 (germline): SGHRS, YFSETQ. This CDR3 is 16 amino acids long. V gave up 4 bases and J gave up 1 base, with 15 bases separating them. The CDR3 nucleotides are TGCGCCAGCAGCCTGTTTGTGTTTGTATCCTACAATGAGCAGTTCTTC. It yields the protein CASSLFVFVSYNEQFF.

In this sample, this clonotype turned up a few times. The chain combines TRBV7-6 with TRBJ2-3; the D call may be TRBD1 or TRBD2 (6 bases each). Germline V gene sequence: CDR1 SGHVS, CDR2 FNYEAQ. Trimming removed 5 bases from V and 4 bases from J, with 16 bases in between. The CDR3 has 15 residues. CDR3 sequence reads: CASSPRRGVADTQYF. Written as DNA, the CDR3 is TGTGCCAGCAGCCCGAGGAGGGGGGTAGCAGATACGCAGTATTTT.

This clonotype has a handful of counts. The rearrangement joins TRBV12-3 or TRBV12-4 to TRBJ2-3, with TRBD1 as a possible D gene (6 bases). CDR3 length equals 15 residues. Trimming removed 5 bases at V and 0 bases at J, with 12 bases between. The CDR3: CASSPGHPSTDTQYF. DNA of the CDR3: TGTGCCAGCAGTCCGGGACACCCTAGCACAGATACGCAGTATTTT.

There are a few counts of this clonotype. The CDR3 DNA is TGTGCCAGCAGCTTCCGGGCCTTGGGGTCCGAGCAGTACTTC. Protein product: CASSFRALGSEQYF. This sequence joins TRBV7-8 and TRBJ2-7; D not certain. V shed 3 bases and J shed 6 bases, with 15 bases lying between them. The CDR3 spans 14 residues. Germline V gene data show CDR1 as SGHVS and CDR2 as FQNEAQ. Full variable domain (remainder filled in from reference TRBV7-8 and TRBJ2-7): GAGVSQSPRYKVAKRGQDVALRCDPISGHVSLFWYQQALGQGPEFLTYFQNEAQLDKSGLPSDRFFAERPEGSVSTLKIQRTQQEDSAVYLCASSFRALGSEQYFGPGTRLTVT.

This clonotype was observed a few times. The chain links TRBV6-5 to TRBJ2-3; the match to TRBD2 covers 9 bases. Trimming at V came to 0 bases and at J to 3 bases, leaving 13 bases not matched to a gene. Germline V lookup: CDR1 MNHEY, CDR2 SVGAGI. The CDR3 covers 19 residues. CDR3 in amino acids: CASSYSRREGQGKTDTQYF. In DNA, the CDR3 is TGTGCCAGCAGTTACTCGAGGCGGGAGGGCCAAGGAAAAACAGATACGCAGTATTTT.

The chain has TRBV6-1 and TRBJ1-1, with 9 positions matching TRBD1. Losses at the gene ends were 6 bases for V and 7 bases for J; bases not matched to a gene: 6. Germline CDR1 and CDR2: MNHNS and SASEGT. This CDR3 comprises 13 residues. In nucleotides, the CDR3 is TGTGCCAGCAGCCCGGACAGGGGCGTTGAAGCTTTCTTT. Its protein is CASSPDRGVEAFF.

V gene TRBV4-3 combines with J gene TRBJ2-7; maybe TRBD1 (5 bases). V dropped 3 bases and J dropped 3 bases, with 12 bases sitting between them. The CDR3 spans 14 residues. The germline V gene encodes CDR1 LGHNA and CDR2 YSLEER. The CDR3 here is CASSHALDSYEQYF. DNA of the CDR3: TGCGCCAGCAGCCACGCCCTAGACAGCTACGAGCAGTACTTC.

This CDR3 is CASSQDAPKNIQYF. In DNA, the CDR3 is TGTGCCAGCAGCCAAGATGCACCCAAAAACATTCAGTACTTC. The chain is built from TRBV3-1 and TRBJ2-4; D remains ambiguous. With 0 bases removed from V and 2 bases from J, the gap between germline ends came to 5 bases. This CDR3 has 14 amino acids. CDR1 is LGHDT, CDR2 YNNKEL, per germline (reference sequence).

This clonotype has only a few counts. J is TRBJ2-2 and V is TRBV29-1; D gene ambiguous. Trimming pared 6 bases from V and 4 bases from J, leaving 18 bases between. The CDR3 has 15 amino acids. CDR1 is SQVTM, CDR2 ANQGSEA, per germline. The CDR3 sequence is CSVILAGSSTGELFF. CDR3 DNA sequence: TGCAGCGTCATCCTGGCCGGGTCGAGCACCGGGGAGCTGTTTTTT.

J is TRBJ2-2 and V is TRBV11-1; 11 bases agree with TRBD2. The CDR3 spans 19 residues. From germline, CDR1 is SGHAT and CDR2 FQDESV (reference sequence). Losses at the gene ends were 1 base for V and 2 bases for J; bases not matched to a gene: 9. CDR3 in DNA: TGTGCCAGCAGCTTAGAGTCCACTAGCGGGGGCCCAAACACCGGGGAGCTGTTTTTT. Translation gives CASSLESTSGGPNTGELFF.

This clonotype was recorded a few times. This chain uses TRBV5-1 with TRBJ2-3; the match to TRBD2 covers 7 bases. CDR1 SGHRS and CDR2 YFSETQ come from the germline V gene. V lost 0 bases to trimming and J lost 2 bases; unmatched junction nucleotides: 3. The CDR3 is 15 amino acids. The CDR3 bases are TGCGCCAGCAGCTTGGGACTAGCATACACAGATACGCAGTATTTT. Protein sequence: CASSLGLAYTDTQYF.

This clonotype was detected only a few times. V usage is TRBV14 and J usage is TRBJ1-1, with 7 positions matching TRBD1. The V and J ends lost 4 bases and 1 base, in that order; junction bases with no gene match: 3. The CDR3 has 14 residues. Germline lookup yields CDR1 SGHDN and CDR2 FVKESK. Written as DNA, the CDR3 is TGTGCCAGCAGCCCCTGGACAGGGAACACTGAAGCTTTCTTT. As protein: CASSPWTGNTEAFF.

V and J are TRBV12-3 or TRBV12-4 and TRBJ2-7, with D unclear. The V and J ends lost 3 bases and 0 bases respectively, with 6 bases between them. This CDR3 is built from 13 residues. The CDR3 DNA follows: TGTGCCAGCAGTTTCTGGGACTCCTACGAGCAGTACTTC. It is translated as CASSFWDSYEQYF.

V is TRBV6-4 and J is TRBJ2-1, with a tentative D call TRBD2 (7 bases). Germline values: CDR1 MRHNA, CDR2 SNTAGT. V was shortened by 5 bases and J by 9 bases, with 20 bases between the two germline ends. The CDR3 totals 15 residues. CDR3 sequence reads: CASSPDRLGRGEQFF. In DNA form, the CDR3 reads TGTGCCAGCAGTCCCGACAGGCTGGGGAGGGGTGAGCAGTTCTTC.

This clonotype was found a few times. This sequence joins TRBV2 and TRBJ2-7; no clear D gene. This CDR3 spans 13 amino acids. Trimming cost V 7 bases and J 0 bases, with 10 bases left between them. Germline assignment: CDR1 SNHLY and CDR2 FYNNEI. The CDR3 DNA sequence: TGTGCCAGCAAGGACCATTTCTCCTACGAGCAGTACTTC. Protein product: CASKDHFSYEQYF.

The chain has TRBV4-1 and TRBJ2-3, with D possibly being TRBD2 (7 bases). Germline V gives CDR1 MGHRA, CDR2 YSYEKL. The CDR3 is made up of 16 amino acids. V gave up 0 bases and J gave up 1 base, with 11 bases separating them. CDR3 loop: CASSQERGGRTDTQYF. CDR3 in DNA: TGCGCCAGCAGCCAAGAAAGGGGGGGGCGCACAGATACGCAGTATTTT.

This clonotype has only a few counts. J is TRBJ2-5 and V is TRBV18; the match to TRBD2 covers 7 bases. The length of the CDR3 is 14 residues. The V and J ends lost 1 base and 4 bases, in that order; junction bases with no gene match: 3. The germline V gene has CDR1 KGHSH and CDR2 LQKENI. The CDR3 nucleotides read TGTGCCAGCTCACCACGGGGGAGGGGAGAGACCCAGTACTTC. Protein: CASSPRGRGETQYF.

This clonotype was counted only a few times. The rearrangement links TRBV19 to TRBJ2-4, with D perhaps matching TRBD1 or TRBD2 (5 bases each). This CDR3 spans 13 amino acids. Looked up from germline, CDR1 is LNHDA and CDR2 is SQIVND (reference sequence). Trimming took 4 bases from V and 5 from J, leaving 9 bases between them. For the CDR3, the DNA is TGTGCCAGTAGTACTTGGGACCAAAACATTCAGTACTTC. Translating gives CASSTWDQNIQYF.

V gene TRBV7-8 combines with J gene TRBJ2-1; D call uncertain. V lost 1 base and J lost 12, with 10 bases in between. This CDR3 is built from 12 residues. Germline lookup yields CDR1 SGHVS and CDR2 FQNEAQ. The CDR3 here is CASSLEGRLQFF. CDR3 sequence (DNA): TGTGCCAGCAGCTTAGAAGGTAGGCTGCAGTTCTTC.